The 25 T cell receptor beta chains reported below all come from one sample, sequenced in a study of blood T cell repertoires in COVID-19. The method was immunoSEQ multiplex PCR; TCRdb's version includes in-frame clones alone and lacks a portion of them. The sample comprises approximately 130,000 clones, approximately 88% of which are singletons, and roughly 8% rests with the top ten. The specimen was peripheral blood. These receptors all come from a man between 45 and 60 years old with acute or convalescent COVID-19.

The rearrangement uses TRBV7-2 and TRBJ2-7; D not resolved. This CDR3 region has 15 residues. From germline, CDR1 is SGHTA and CDR2 FQGNSA. The V end lost 1 base, the J end lost 3 bases, and 13 bases lay between the germline ends. CDR3 sequence reads: CASSLGRGFFYEQYF. The CDR3 DNA follows: TGTGCCAGCAGCTTAGGTAGAGGTTTCTTCTACGAGCAGTACTTC. The full variable domain, completed using reference TRBV7-2 and TRBJ2-7, is GAGVSQSPSNKVTEKGKDVELRCDPISGHTALYWYRQSLGQGLEFLIYFQGNSAPDKSGLPSDRFSAERTGGSVSTLTIQRTQQEDSAVYLCASSLGRGFFYEQYFGPGTRLTVT.

The chain is built from TRBV12-5 and TRBJ2-3, with TRBD1 matching over 10 bases. Trimming took 4 bases from V and 5 from J; bases not matched to a gene: 6. This CDR3 region has 15 residues. Germline loops: CDR1 LGHNT, CDR2 FRNRAP. The chain's CDR3 is CASGSGQGRGDTQYF. In DNA form, the CDR3 reads TGTGCTAGTGGTTCGGGACAGGGGCGGGGAGATACGCAGTATTTT.

Here the CDR3 DNA reads TGTGCCAGCAGCCAAGACGCAAATTCCGGTATAGCGGGAATCGGAGAGACCCAGTACTTC. It specifies CASSQDANSGIAGIGETQYF. This sequence joins TRBV4-2 and TRBJ2-5; 8 nucleotides line up with TRBD2. Germline assignment: CDR1 LGHNA and CDR2 YNFKEQ. J gave up 4 bases and V 0 bases, and 19 bases lay outside the gene matches. The CDR3 is 20 residues long.

The rearrangement joins TRBV30 to TRBJ1-1; D is undetermined. The CDR3 runs 14 residues. From germline, CDR1 is GTSNPN and CDR2 SVGIG (reference sequence). Deletions cut 2 bases from V and 0 bases from J, with 10 bases between. DNA of the CDR3: TGTGCCTGGAGTCGGTCTCCCATGAACACTGAAGCTTTCTTT. Its protein is CAWSRSPMNTEAFF.

The chain links TRBV19 to TRBJ2-1; D might be TRBD2 (5 bases). Germline V CDR1 and CDR2: LNHDA, SQIVND (reference sequence). The V end lost 6 bases, the J end lost 7 bases, and 10 bases lay between the germline ends. The CDR3 length is 12 residues. CDR3 loop: CASSRAGNEQFF. In nucleotides, the CDR3 is TGTGCCAGTAGCCGGGCGGGTAATGAGCAGTTCTTC.

V gene TRBV2 combines with J gene TRBJ2-7; TRBD1 matches at 9 bases. The CDR3 totals 14 residues. Germline V gene lookup returns CDR1 SNHLY and CDR2 FYNNEI. V shed 4 bases and J 1 base; nucleotides not matched to a gene: 2. This chain's CDR3 is CASSVQGASYEQYF. The CDR3 DNA is TGTGCCAGCAGTGTACAGGGGGCTTCCTACGAGCAGTACTTC.

The chain employs TRBV27 and TRBJ2-5, with D perhaps matching TRBD2 (5 bases). From germline, CDR1 is MNHEY and CDR2 SMNVEV (reference sequence). V was pared by 5 bases and J by 1 base, with 11 bases between. This CDR3 is built from 14 residues. The CDR3 here is CASSPGFLQETQYF. In DNA form, the CDR3 reads TGTGCCAGCAGTCCGGGATTCCTCCAAGAGACCCAGTACTTC.

As regards this clone: The junction shows a germline mismatch at one end, possibly a read error. The chain uses TRBV30 and TRBJ2-7, with TRBD2 identical over 7 bases. The CDR3 contains 13 residues. The germline V gene encodes CDR1 GTSNPN and CDR2 SVGIG (reference sequence). The chain's CDR3 is CAWSQYGGRARNF. CDR3 bases: TGTGCCTGGAGTCAATATGGAGGGAGGGCCCGGAACTTC.

The chain is built from TRBV3-1 (or the pseudogene TRBV3-2) and TRBJ2-2; D unresolved. CDR3 size: 17 residues. Per the germline V gene, CDR1 is LGHDT and CDR2 is YNNKEL (reference sequence). V lost 1 base, J lost 1 base, and 13 bases lay in between. Written as DNA, the CDR3 is TGTGCCAGCAGCCAAGGGGTTCAGACTGGGAACACCGGGGAGCTGTTTTTT. This translates into CASSQGVQTGNTGELFF.

The J gene is TRBJ2-7, the V gene TRBV5-4; TRBD2 aligns across 12 bases. V lost 0 bases to trimming and J lost 2 bases; unmatched junction nucleotides: 9. This CDR3 spans 18 amino acids. CDR1 is SGHNT and CDR2 is YYREEE in the germline V gene (reference sequence). CDR3 protein: CASSLGRLAGEGAYEQYF. The CDR3 DNA reads as TGTGCCAGCAGCTTGGGACGACTAGCGGGAGAGGGGGCCTACGAGCAGTACTTC.

This clone was counted a single time. This sequence joins TRBV19 and TRBJ2-1; 10 positions agree with TRBD2. V lost 4 bases, J lost 8 bases, and 17 bases stayed unmatched. The CDR3 sequence is 18 residues long. CDR1 LNHDA and CDR2 SQIVND come from the germline V gene (reference sequence). DNA for the CDR3: TGTGCCAGTAGTAAATACCCGCCGGGACTAGCGAACCTCTATGAGCAGTTCTTC. Residues: CASSKYPPGLANLYEQFF.

The chain links TRBV18 to TRBJ1-1; the D gene is possibly TRBD1 (5 bases). Germline lookup yields CDR1 KGHSH and CDR2 LQKENI. Trimming took 5 bases from V and 2 from J, leaving 9 bases between them. The CDR3 consists of 13 residues. CDR3 sequence (DNA): TGTGCCAGCTCATACCAGGGCAACACTGAAGCTTTCTTT. Encoded protein: CASSYQGNTEAFF.

This clone was counted a single time. This chain joins TRBV6-2 or TRBV6-3 and TRBJ2-1, with 7 bases matching TRBD1. Germline trimming cut 5 bases from V and 8 bases from J; bases unmatched to any gene: 6. From germline, CDR1 is MNHEY and CDR2 SVGEGT. The CDR3 length is 13 residues. The CDR3 protein is CASSQGEKDEQFF. The CDR3 DNA reads as TGTGCCAGCAGTCAGGGGGAGAAGGATGAGCAGTTCTTC.

This clone was seen only a few times. This rearrangement joins TRBV5-1 to TRBJ1-3; D gene ambiguous. V lost 5 bases, J lost 4 bases, and 13 bases lay in between. Germline V CDR1 and CDR2: SGHRS, YFSETQ. The CDR3 is 14 residues long. In nucleotides, the CDR3 is TGCGCCAGCAGTCCGACCGGGTTCGGAAACACCATATATTTT. It is translated as CASSPTGFGNTIYF.

This rearrangement joins TRBV9 to TRBJ1-2, with a weak D call TRBD1 (5 bases). Germline V gene lookup returns CDR1 SGDLS and CDR2 YYNGEE. The CDR3 runs to 13 residues. Trimming shortened V by 0 bases and J by 8 bases, and 11 bases separated the two germline ends. CDR3 amino acids: CASSVDPGKGYTF. CDR3 sequence (DNA): TGTGCCAGCAGCGTAGACCCAGGGAAAGGCTACACCTTC.

This clone was seen only a few times. The chain combines TRBV27 with TRBJ1-2; 8 bases line up with TRBD1. In germline, CDR1 is MNHEY, CDR2 SMNVEV (reference sequence). The CDR3 loop spans 15 amino acids. Trimming took 5 bases from V and 4 from J; bases not matched to a gene: 9. The CDR3 region is CASSLRQGSPYGYTF. For the CDR3, the DNA is TGTGCCAGCAGTCTCAGACAGGGGAGTCCCTATGGCTACACCTTC.

This chain links TRBV3-1 (or the pseudogene TRBV3-2) with TRBJ2-7; 8 bases fit TRBD2. The ends lost 0 bases at V and 6 bases at J; junction bases unmatched: 7. Germline lookup yields CDR1 LGHDT and CDR2 YNNKEL (reference sequence). This CDR3 spans 15 amino acids. The CDR3 DNA sequence: TGTGCCAGCAGCCAAGAAGTAGCGGGATGGGGCGAGCAGTACTTC. It encodes CASSQEVAGWGEQYF.

The CDR3, as DNA: TGTGCCAGTAAATTGCGGCCGAACAATCAGCCCCAGCATTTT. Amino acids: CASKLRPNNQPQHF. This rearrangement joins TRBV19 to TRBJ1-5, with no clear D. CDR1 is LNHDA and CDR2 is SQIVND in the germline V gene (reference sequence). The CDR3 loop spans 14 amino acids. The germline V and J ends were trimmed by 7 bases and 3 bases, with 13 bases remaining between them.

The chain uses TRBV24-1 and TRBJ2-3, with D tentatively TRBD2 (6 bases). Germline assignment: CDR1 KGHDR and CDR2 SFDVKD. V shed 7 bases and J shed 1 base, with 14 bases lying between them. The CDR3 runs to 15 residues. The CDR3 loop reads CATRSGDWGTDTQYF. In DNA form, the CDR3 reads TGTGCCACCAGATCTGGGGACTGGGGCACAGATACGCAGTATTTT.

The chain's CDR3 is CSVEGKGKFEAFF. The DNA for the CDR3 is TGCAGCGTTGAGGGTAAGGGGAAGTTTGAAGCTTTCTTT. The chain employs TRBV29-1 and TRBJ1-1, with D perhaps TRBD1 (5 bases). Germline V gene lookup returns CDR1 SQVTM and CDR2 ANQGSEA. With 3 bases removed from V and 7 bases from J, the gap between germline ends came to 15 bases. CDR3 size: 13 residues.

The J gene is TRBJ1-1, the V gene TRBV4-2; 11 bases map to TRBD1. This CDR3 contains 16 residues. V trimming: 1 base; J trimming: 11 bases; junction bases outside the gene matches: 12. Germline V gene lookup returns CDR1 LGHNA and CDR2 YNFKEQ. CDR3 nucleotide sequence: TGTGCCAGCAGCCAAGTCGATCAGGACAGGGGGCTTAGCGCTTTCTTT. Translating it yields CASSQVDQDRGLSAFF.

The chain has TRBV4-1 and TRBJ2-7, with D hard to call. The CDR3 spans 13 residues. Germline V CDR1 and CDR2: MGHRA, YSYEKL. Trimming removed 0 bases from V and 3 bases from J, with 6 bases in between. CDR3 loop: CASSQERNYEQYF. The CDR3 DNA sequence: TGCGCCAGCAGCCAAGAGAGAAACTACGAGCAGTACTTC.

Here the CDR3 DNA reads TGTGCCAGCCCAAAACCGAAGGCCAGCGGGAGAGCCGGGGAGCTGTTTTTT. Its translation is CASPKPKASGRAGELFF. The chain carries TRBV7-2 and TRBJ2-2; 8 bases map to TRBD2. Germline V gives CDR1 SGHTA, CDR2 FQGNSA. Trimming took 8 bases from V and 6 from J; bases not matched to a gene: 17. This CDR3 is 17 amino acids long.

The chain links TRBV29-1 to TRBJ1-1; no firm D call. Germline CDR1 reads SQVTM; CDR2 reads ANQGSEA. The V end lost 0 bases, the J end lost 11 bases, and 7 bases lay between the germline ends. This CDR3 region has 10 residues. This chain's CDR3 is CSVEDSSAFF. The CDR3 nucleotides are TGCAGCGTTGAAGACAGTAGCGCTTTCTTT.

This clone was seen once. This chain joins TRBV4-1 and TRBJ1-3; D call uncertain. The CDR3 consists of 17 residues. Germline values: CDR1 MGHRA, CDR2 YSYEKL. V dropped 0 bases and J dropped 4 bases, with 16 bases sitting between them. The CDR3 DNA reads TGCGCCAGCAGCCAAGAACCCGCGCCGGGGTGGGGAAACACCATATATTTT. It translates to CASSQEPAPGWGNTIYF.